This T cell receptor (beta chain) was recovered during a study of CD8 T cells in Susac syndrome. A quantity of about 0.45 to 1 ug RNA underwent reverse transcription using random hexamers. TCRdb ran MiXCR on the immunoSEQ multiplex PCR reads and lists one entry per CDR3 protein. This sample has 170,000 or so distinct CDR3 sequences; 90% to 95% occur once, and the top ten carry approximately 0.09%. Trimming cost V 3 bases and J 2 bases, with 10 bases left between them. The CDR3 runs 14 residues. Germline V gives CDR1 KGHSH, CDR2 LQKENI. The rearrangement uses TRBV18 and TRBJ1-1; possibly TRBD1 for D (6 bases). This sequence was found in a human donor with multiple sclerosis. Sequenced sample: CD4+ T cells from PBMCs. The CDR3 bases are TGTGCCAGCTCACCCCCCGGGACAAACACTGAAGCTTTCTTT. Its translation: CASSPPGTNTEAFF.